The 21 T cell receptor beta chains given below trace back to one sample, sequenced in a study of T cells in localized non-small cell lung cancer (dated by TCRdb to the early 2020s). The method was the immunoSEQ multiplex PCR assay. TCRdb re-hosts the immuneACCESS table, in-frame sequences only. Its copies lack some clones; in the studies checked, an unresolved V gene accounts for under half of them, and the cause for the rest is not known. The sample table shows under 45,000 clones, and about 80% are seen once. The top ten clonotypes cover 7% to 8.5% of the sample. Source: PBMCs, taken before any cancer treatment. The receptor set was obtained from a man aged 35 to 69 with stage II lung adenocarcinoma.

V is TRBV12-5 and J is TRBJ2-5, with 7 nucleotides matching TRBD1. The junction had 6 bases not matched to a gene; V was cut back by 5 bases and J by 6 bases. Germline values: CDR1 LGHNT, CDR2 FRNRAP. This CDR3 comprises 13 residues. CDR3 in amino acids: CASGGLGGKTQYF. CDR3 bases: TGTGCTAGTGGTGGTTTAGGGGGCAAGACCCAGTACTTC.

The chain is built from TRBV2 and TRBJ2-2; possibly TRBD2 for D (5 bases). V was pared by 2 bases and J by 3 bases, with 10 bases between. The CDR3 contains 15 residues. CDR1 is SNHLY, CDR2 FYNNEI, per germline. The CDR3 DNA reads TGTGCCAGCAGTGAAACGGGCGGGTACACCGGGGAGCTGTTTTTT. Translated: CASSETGGYTGELFF.

The chain carries TRBV10-2 and TRBJ2-7; 10 positions match TRBD2. This CDR3 has 14 amino acids. Germline CDR1 and CDR2: WSHSY and SAAADI. V trimming: 4 bases; J trimming: 7 bases; junction bases outside the gene matches: 7. As DNA, the CDR3 is TGCGCCAGCAGTGCGCGGCTAGCGGGAGAAGAGCAGTACTTC. Translating it yields CASSARLAGEEQYF.

The chain has TRBV7-3 and TRBJ2-2; D not resolved. The CDR3 consists of 14 residues. Trimming stripped 5 bases from V and 5 bases from J, with 12 bases between. The V gene's germline CDR1 is SGHTA and CDR2 FQGTGA. This chain's CDR3 is CASSPGFATGELFF. CDR3 bases: TGTGCCAGCAGCCCCGGTTTCGCAACCGGGGAGCTGTTTTTT.

The chain employs TRBV6-1 and TRBJ2-3; maybe TRBD2 (7 bases). The germline V gene encodes CDR1 MNHNS and CDR2 SASEGT. This CDR3 has 14 amino acids. Trimming pared 10 bases from V and 2 bases from J, leaving 16 bases between. CDR3 DNA: TGTGCCACCTTGAGGGGGGGCCTCACAGATACGCAGTATTTT. Protein: CATLRGGLTDTQYF.

This CDR3 reads CASSGAGTGPHEQYF. CDR3 sequence (DNA): TGTGCCAGCAGCGGAGCTGGCACAGGTCCCCACGAGCAGTACTTC. The V call is TRBV9, the J call TRBJ2-7; D perhaps matches TRBD1 (5 bases). Per germline, CDR1 SGDLS and CDR2 YYNGEE. V dropped 3 bases and J dropped 5 bases, with 18 bases sitting between them. This CDR3 has 15 residues.

This clone was observed a few times. The chain joins TRBV6-5 to TRBJ1-6, with TRBD1 matching 7 bases. This CDR3 comprises 13 residues. Germline-derived CDR1 and CDR2 are MNHEY and SVGAGI. The ends lost 7 bases at V and 7 bases at J; junction bases unmatched: 4. The CDR3: CASKGQQNSPLHF. As DNA, the CDR3 is TGTGCCAGCAAGGGACAGCAAAATTCACCCCTCCACTTT.

This chain uses TRBV7-2 with TRBJ2-3; D uncertain. Per the germline V gene, CDR1 is SGHTA and CDR2 is FQGNSA. The V gene lost 5 bases and the J gene lost 5 bases, with 14 bases spanning the gap. This CDR3 has 14 residues. CDR3 protein: CASSPTRAGDTQYF. CDR3 nucleotides: TGTGCCAGCAGCCCTACCCGAGCAGGAGATACGCAGTATTTT.

CDR3 protein: CASSTGPIGEQFF. CDR3 sequence (DNA): TGTGCCAGCAGTACCGGACCTATTGGGGAGCAGTTCTTC. The chain couples TRBV6-6 to TRBJ2-1; the D is unclear. Between the trimmed V and J ends, which lost 5 bases and 10 bases, there was a span of 15 bases. The CDR3 extends over 13 amino acids. CDR1 and CDR2 from the germline V gene are MNHNY and SVGAGI (reference sequence).

This clone was seen just once. V is TRBV18 and J is TRBJ2-2; possibly TRBD2 for D (5 bases). Trimming removed 5 bases at V and 3 bases at J, with 10 bases between. The CDR3 is 14 residues long. Germline values: CDR1 KGHSH, CDR2 LQKENI. CDR3 loop: CASSRADYTGELFF. CDR3 nucleotides: TGTGCCAGCTCAAGAGCGGACTACACCGGGGAGCTGTTTTTT.

This chain uses TRBV6-1 with TRBJ2-1, with TRBD2 matching 7 bases. Germline CDR1 is MNHNS and CDR2 is SASEGT. J lost 9 bases, V lost 4 bases, and 12 bases had no gene match. CDR3 size: 15 residues. Here the CDR3 reads CASSGAGGFFGEQFF. The CDR3 region has the DNA TGTGCCAGCAGTGGCGCCGGGGGGTTTTTTGGTGAGCAGTTCTTC.

The chain combines TRBV7-3 with TRBJ2-6, with no clear D. Trimming stripped 6 bases from V and 0 bases from J, with 3 bases between. CDR1 and CDR2 (germline): SGHTA, FQGTGA. The CDR3 runs 13 residues. The CDR3 region is CASRDSGANVLTF. In DNA, the CDR3 is TGTGCCAGCAGAGACTCTGGGGCCAACGTCCTGACTTTC.

The chain joins TRBV7-9 to TRBJ2-3; TRBD1 might be the D (5 bases). CDR1 and CDR2 (germline): SEHNR, FQNEAQ (reference sequence). V shed 5 bases and J shed 3 bases, with 9 bases lying between them. The CDR3 has 13 residues. The CDR3 reads CASSLDSTDTQYF. In nucleotides, the CDR3 is TGTGCCAGCAGCCTCGACAGTACAGATACGCAGTATTTT.

The rearrangement links TRBV28 to TRBJ2-7; 9 bases map to TRBD1. Trimming at V came to 3 bases and at J to 4 bases, leaving 10 bases not matched to a gene. Germline CDR1 is MDHEN and CDR2 is SYDVKM. The CDR3 is 16 amino acids. This chain's CDR3 is CASSFNDRGNFYEQYF. CDR3 coding DNA: TGTGCCAGCAGTTTCAATGACAGGGGGAACTTTTACGAGCAGTACTTC.

In its sample, this clone ranks as medium-sized. The chain couples TRBV28 to TRBJ2-1; 10 bases are shared with TRBD2. This CDR3 region has 17 residues. Germline V CDR1 and CDR2: MDHEN, SYDVKM. Losses at the gene ends were 3 bases for V and 0 bases for J; bases not matched to a gene: 5. CDR3 nucleotides: TGTGCCAGCAGTTTGTGGACTAGCGGTGACTCCTACAATGAGCAGTTCTTC. Translated, it gives CASSLWTSGDSYNEQFF. The complete variable domain, with remaining parts taken from reference TRBV28 and TRBJ2-1, reads DVKVTQSSRYLVKRTGEKVFLECVQDMDHENMFWYRQDPGLGLRLIYFSYDVKMKEKGDIPEGYSVSREKKERFSLILESASTNQTSMYLCASSLWTSGDSYNEQFFGPGTRLTVL.

This chain links TRBV7-6 with TRBJ1-1; D remains unclear. The germline V and J ends were trimmed by 7 bases and 1 base, with 13 bases remaining between them. Per the germline V gene, CDR1 is SGHVS and CDR2 is FNYEAQ. This CDR3 comprises 14 residues. The CDR3 region is CASTNSCPNTEAFF. The DNA for the CDR3 is TGTGCCAGCACCAACAGTTGCCCGAACACTGAAGCTTTCTTT.

The V and J genes are TRBV6-1 and TRBJ1-5, with D unresolved. The CDR3 runs 15 residues. The germline V and J ends were trimmed by 6 bases and 5 bases, with 17 bases remaining between them. The germline CDR1 and CDR2 sequences are MNHNS and SASEGT. CDR3 DNA sequence: TGTGCCAGCAGGGCTGACCCTCGCCGGGATCAGCCCCAGCATTTT. Its translation is CASRADPRRDQPQHF.

This clone was seen only a few times. The chain carries TRBV5-1 and TRBJ1-5, with a possible D match to TRBD1 (5 bases). The V end lost 4 bases, the J end lost 4 bases, and 15 bases lay between the germline ends. Germline values: CDR1 SGHRS, CDR2 YFSETQ. The CDR3 totals 15 residues. CDR3 region: CASSAEGTENQPQHF. The CDR3 nucleotides are TGCGCCAGCAGCGCTGAGGGGACTGAAAATCAGCCCCAGCATTTT.

The rearrangement joins TRBV4-2 to TRBJ1-1; D is perhaps TRBD1 (6 bases). Per germline, CDR1 LGHNA and CDR2 YNFKEQ. V lost 4 bases and J 4 bases, leaving 10 bases between the germline ends. This CDR3 has 13 amino acids. CDR3 DNA: TGTGCCAGCAGCCGAACAGGGAGCACTGAAGCTTTCTTT. It is translated as CASSRTGSTEAFF.

The V call is TRBV7-2, the J call TRBJ2-4; D is uncertain. The CDR3 contains 14 residues. Germline CDR1 SGHTA, CDR2 FQGNSA. Trimming pared 6 bases from V and 0 bases from J, leaving 9 bases between. In DNA form, the CDR3 reads TGTGCCAGCAGTCCACGACTAGCCAAAAACATTCAGTACTTC. It yields the protein CASSPRLAKNIQYF.

The chain joins TRBV18 to TRBJ2-7, with 9 bases that match TRBD1. CDR1 and CDR2 from the germline V gene are KGHSH and LQKENI. The CDR3 is made up of 14 amino acids. V shed 3 bases and J 1 base; nucleotides not matched to a gene: 1. The CDR3 here is CASSPGTGSYEQYF. The CDR3, as DNA: TGTGCCAGCTCACCCGGGACAGGGTCCTACGAGCAGTACTTC. Based on the CDR3 plus reference TRBV18 and TRBJ2-7, the full variable domain is NAGVMQNPRHLVRRRGQEARLRCSPMKGHSHVYWYRQLPEEGLKFMVYLQKENIIDESGMPKERFSAEFPKEGPSILRIQQVVRGDSAAYFCASSPGTGSYEQYFGPGTRLTVT.